The 21 T cell receptor beta chains in this list originate from one sample, sequenced in a study of blood T cell repertoires in COVID-19. TCRdb keeps only in-frame clones here, not all; method: immunoSEQ multiplex PCR. The repertoire holds just under 80,000 clones, just over 85% seen once, with around 40% in the top ten. The sequenced material came from peripheral blood. The receptors here all came from a human donor in a cohort sampled during active COVID-19.

The chain recombines TRBV10-3 with TRBJ2-1, with D perhaps TRBD1 (5 bases). The CDR3 spans 17 residues. Germline values: CDR1 ENHRY, CDR2 SYGVKD. V was shortened by 3 bases and J by 5 bases, with 20 bases between the two germline ends. DNA of the CDR3: TGTGCCATCAGTGAATCGCAGGGCTGGATTGGTAACAATGAGCAGTTCTTC. Protein product: CAISESQGWIGNNEQFF.

This chain joins TRBV30 and TRBJ1-1, with TRBD1 matching 7 bases. The CDR3 runs to 14 residues. Germline CDR1 and CDR2: GTSNPN and SVGIG (reference sequence). Losses at the gene ends were 2 bases for V and 0 bases for J; bases not matched to a gene: 3. The CDR3 loop reads CAWSPGGLNTEAFF. Here the CDR3 DNA reads TGTGCCTGGAGTCCAGGGGGACTGAACACTGAAGCTTTCTTT.

The J gene is TRBJ2-6, the V gene TRBV4-1, with 9 bases that match TRBD1. Germline V gives CDR1 MGHRA, CDR2 YSYEKL. The CDR3 runs 21 residues. Trimming took 3 bases from V and 0 from J; bases not matched to a gene: 15. The DNA for the CDR3 is TGCGCCAGCAGCCATTCGGCGGGACAGGGTATTGTAAGCTCTGGGGCCAACGTCCTGACTTTC. Protein sequence: CASSHSAGQGIVSSGANVLTF.

The table lists this clone with a count of one. The chain recombines TRBV6-5 with TRBJ1-2, with TRBD1 identical over 7 bases. V shed 7 bases and J 7 bases; nucleotides not matched to a gene: 6. This CDR3 contains 12 residues. Germline V gene sequence: CDR1 MNHEY, CDR2 SVGAGI. CDR3 bases: TGTGCCAGCACTCAGGGGGTTGGTGGCTACACCTTC. Its protein product is CASTQGVGGYTF.

The chain employs TRBV7-6 and TRBJ1-2; D possibly corresponds to TRBD1 (5 bases). Germline CDR1 SGHVS, CDR2 FNYEAQ. CDR3 size: 15 residues. V lost 0 bases, J lost 6 bases, and 14 bases lay in between. The CDR3 region has the DNA TGTGCCAGCAGCTTAGCGGCAGGGTATATGGATGGCTACACCTTC. Translation: CASSLAAGYMDGYTF.

This chain joins TRBV3-1 (or the pseudogene TRBV3-2) and TRBJ2-7; D uncertain. The CDR3 contains 14 residues. Germline V gene lookup returns CDR1 LGHDT and CDR2 YNNKEL (reference sequence). The germline V and J ends were trimmed by 1 base and 4 bases, with 11 bases remaining between them. CDR3 sequence reads: CASSQGPGPYEQYF. DNA for the CDR3: TGTGCCAGCAGCCAAGGCCCGGGTCCGTACGAGCAGTACTTC.

This chain links TRBV5-1 with TRBJ1-1, with a possible D match to TRBD1 (5 bases). The germline CDR1 and CDR2 sequences are SGHRS and YFSETQ. This CDR3 has 14 amino acids. V was cut by 4 bases and J by 1 base, with 11 bases left in between. Written as DNA, the CDR3 is TGCGCCAGCAGCCAAACTACAGGGAACACTGAAGCTTTCTTT. The encoded protein is CASSQTTGNTEAFF.

The V and J genes are TRBV11-3 and TRBJ2-7; TRBD1 might be the D (5 bases). V gave up 2 bases and J gave up 5 bases, with 13 bases separating them. CDR3 length: 14 residues. Germline V lookup: CDR1 SGHNT, CDR2 YENEEA. CDR3 in amino acids: CASSLQGSTNEQYF. CDR3 in DNA: TGTGCCAGCAGCTTACAGGGCTCAACGAACGAGCAGTACTTC.

The chain uses TRBV30 and TRBJ2-1, with TRBD1 matching 11 bases. Germline assignment: CDR1 GTSNPN and CDR2 SVGIG (reference sequence). This CDR3 has 15 amino acids. With V trimmed by 2 bases and J by 6 bases, 6 bases remained unmatched. The CDR3 is CAWSTRDRGFNEQFF. CDR3 in DNA: TGTGCCTGGAGTACCCGGGACAGGGGGTTCAATGAGCAGTTCTTC.

This chain connects TRBV12-3 or TRBV12-4 to TRBJ2-1, with 13 bases matching TRBD2. J gave up 10 bases and V 6 bases, and 3 bases lay outside the gene matches. The CDR3 runs to 13 residues. This chain's CDR3 is CASSPGLAGEQFF. The DNA for the CDR3 is TGTGCCAGCAGCCCGGGACTAGCGGGGGAGCAGTTCTTC.

This rearrangement joins TRBV9 to TRBJ2-3; no clear D gene. The germline gives CDR1 SGDLS, CDR2 YYNGEE. CDR3 length: 11 residues. Trimming took 4 bases from V and 3 from J, leaving 3 bases between them. For the CDR3, the DNA is TGTGCCAGCAGCTCGACAGATACGCAGTATTTT. Amino acids: CASSSTDTQYF.

This chain uses TRBV3-1 (or the pseudogene TRBV3-2) with TRBJ1-2, with 8 bases fitting TRBD1. The CDR3 runs 13 residues. Germline assignment: CDR1 LGHDT and CDR2 YNNKEL (reference sequence). After removal of 1 base from V and 8 bases from J, the junction contained 3 bases not matched to a gene. Here the CDR3 reads CASSQGTGLGYTF. The CDR3 DNA sequence: TGTGCCAGCAGCCAAGGGACAGGGCTCGGCTACACCTTC.

The chain has TRBV3-1 (or the pseudogene TRBV3-2) and TRBJ2-7, with D unresolved. Trimming pared 3 bases from V and 5 bases from J, leaving 5 bases between. CDR1 is LGHDT, CDR2 YNNKEL, per germline (reference sequence). CDR3 size: 11 residues. The CDR3 protein is CASSQSNEQYF. As DNA, the CDR3 is TGTGCCAGCAGCCAGTCAAACGAGCAGTACTTC.

This clone was found a few times. The rearrangement joins TRBV5-5 to TRBJ2-7; TRBD1 matches 7 bases. V gave up 0 bases and J gave up 0 bases; unmatched junction bases: 3. This CDR3 is 15 amino acids long. CDR1 and CDR2 from the germline V gene are SGHKS and YYEKEE (reference sequence). CDR3 in amino acids: CASSLVPGGSYEQYF. CDR3 DNA: TGTGCCAGCAGCTTGGTTCCAGGGGGCTCCTACGAGCAGTACTTC.

J is TRBJ2-5 and V is TRBV7-8; no reliable D call. Trimming removed 8 bases at V and 1 base at J, with 11 bases between. This CDR3 has 13 residues. The germline V gene encodes CDR1 SGHVS and CDR2 FQNEAQ. The chain's CDR3 is CASGRSSQETQYF. CDR3 bases: TGTGCCAGCGGCCGATCCAGCCAAGAGACCCAGTACTTC.

This chain links TRBV7-9 with TRBJ2-7; TRBD1 might be the D (5 bases). The CDR3 totals 15 residues. Germline V lookup: CDR1 SEHNR, CDR2 FQNEAQ (reference sequence). Trimming cost V 5 bases and J 8 bases, with 22 bases left between them. DNA of the CDR3: TGTGCCAGCAGCCCGCAGGCCCAGGGTTTAACGAAGCAGTACTTC. It specifies CASSPQAQGLTKQYF.

The J gene is TRBJ2-1, the V gene TRBV5-1; TRBD1 is a possible D gene (8 bases). Germline CDR1 is SGHRS and CDR2 is YFSETQ. The CDR3 contains 17 residues. The V and J ends lost 4 bases and 7 bases respectively, with 24 bases between them. The CDR3 spells CASSPNAPGQGGNEQFF. The CDR3 region has the DNA TGCGCCAGCAGCCCTAACGCACCCGGACAGGGAGGGAATGAGCAGTTCTTC.

The V gene is TRBV10-3, the J gene TRBJ1-1; D perhaps matches TRBD1 (5 bases). The V and J ends lost 10 bases and 3 bases respectively, with 9 bases between them. The CDR3 runs to 11 residues. Germline loops: CDR1 ENHRY, CDR2 SYGVKD. CDR3 loop: CASKQDTEAFF. CDR3 nucleotides: TGTGCCAGCAAACAGGACACTGAAGCTTTCTTT.

This clone was detected only a few times. The chain is built from TRBV27 and TRBJ1-1; D perhaps matches TRBD1 (6 bases). The CDR3 covers 16 residues. The ends were cut back, 4 bases at V and 0 bases at J, with 15 bases in the middle. Germline CDR1 and CDR2: MNHEY and SMNVEV (reference sequence). CDR3 in amino acids: CASSSLTGRMNTEAFF. The CDR3 DNA is TGTGCCAGCAGTTCCCTGACAGGACGTATGAACACTGAAGCTTTCTTT.

This chain links TRBV6-5 with TRBJ2-2; 11 positions agree with TRBD1. Germline CDR1 is MNHEY and CDR2 is SVGAGI. The ends lost 6 bases at V and 5 bases at J; junction bases unmatched: 5. This CDR3 is built from 15 residues. This CDR3 reads CASSLGQGATGELFF. The CDR3 nucleotides read TGTGCCAGCAGCCTTGGACAGGGGGCGACCGGGGAGCTGTTTTTT.

The J gene is TRBJ1-3, the V gene TRBV7-3; no reliable D call. Germline values: CDR1 SGHTA, CDR2 FQGTGA. This CDR3 contains 14 residues. Trimming pared 5 bases from V and 0 bases from J, leaving 8 bases between. The CDR3 protein is CASSLQPSGNTIYF. Written as DNA, the CDR3 is TGTGCCAGCAGCCTACAGCCCTCTGGAAACACCATATATTTT.